Listed below are T cell receptor beta chains from one sample, sequenced in a study of shared clonotypes between healthy human individuals. Repertoires were generated with immunoSEQ multiplex PCR, while TCRdb's copy carries only in-frame clones and drops some. The table shows around 2.1 million clones, with around 95% occurring only once. The sequencing sample was made of naive CD4+ T cells sorted from blood. All receptors derive from a man aged 18 to 35 in good health. CDR3s include the opening cysteine and the closing phenylalanine or tryptophan. Each record gives: J gene, V gene, CDR3 length, D gene, clone size, CDR3 protein, CDR3 DNA. D genes are given only for firm matches. Clone sizes are given selectively: once, few, many, or a class where the clone is expanded.

TRBJ1-5	TRBV7-8	15	-	-	CASSLDGASNQPQHF	TGTGCCAGCAGCTTAGATGGGGCCAGCAATCAGCCCCAGCATTTT
TRBJ2-5	TRBV9	15	-	-	CASSVDGSGSETQYF	TGTGCCAGCAGCGTAGACGGGAGTGGGTCAGAGACCCAGTACTTC
TRBJ2-5	TRBV7-9	12	-	-	CASSPEDSFGYF	TGTGCCAGCAGCCCAGAGGACTCCTTTGGATACTTC
TRBJ2-5	TRBV29-1	12	-	-	CSVADSQETQYF	TGCAGCGTTGCGGACAGTCAAGAGACCCAGTACTTC
TRBJ2-7	TRBV6-5	14	TRBD2	-	CASSRYSGSYEQYF	TGTGCCAGCAGTCGATATAGCGGGAGCTACGAGCAGTACTTC
TRBJ2-7	TRBV7-3	14	-	-	CASSPDSGAREQYF	TGTGCCAGCAGCCCCGATTCGGGGGCCCGCGAGCAGTACTTC
TRBJ2-2	TRBV2	14	TRBD1	-	CASTGQANTGELFF	TGTGCCAGCACGGGACAGGCGAACACCGGGGAGCTGTTTTTT
TRBJ2-7	TRBV19	15	-	-	CASSPGVLGTYEQYF	TGTGCCAGTAGTCCCGGGGTATTAGGGACCTACGAGCAGTACTTC
TRBJ1-4	TRBV5-1	18	-	once	CASSLVPGHGMRGEKLFF	TGCGCCAGCAGCTTGGTCCCGGGTCATGGGATGAGAGGGGAAAAACTGTTTTTT
TRBJ2-5	TRBV7-9	13	TRBD1	-	CASSSWTGGTQYF	TGTGCCAGCAGCTCCTGGACAGGCGGCACCCAGTACTTC
TRBJ1-6	TRBV5-3	15	-	-	CARSEALLCNSPLHF	TGTGCCAGAAGCGAAGCGCTACTATGTAATTCACCCCTCCACTTT
TRBJ2-5	TRBV7-7	13	-	-	CASTQGTGETQYF	TGTGCTAGCACCCAGGGAACGGGTGAGACCCAGTACTTC
TRBJ1-2	TRBV18	13	TRBD1	few	CASSPTGDSGYTF	TGTGCCAGCTCACCGACAGGGGACAGTGGCTACACCTTC
TRBJ1-1	TRBV2	14	-	-	CASSVRGEKAEAFF	TGTGCCAGCAGTGTGAGGGGTGAGAAGGCTGAAGCTTTCTTT
TRBJ2-1	TRBV30	16	TRBD2	-	CAWSVWRGYDYNEQFF	TGTGCCTGGAGTGTATGGCGGGGGTACGACTACAATGAGCAGTTCTTC
TRBJ1-6	TRBV7-2	17	-	-	CASSLVPRGGYNSPLHF	TGTGCCAGCAGCTTAGTCCCCAGGGGAGGTTATAATTCACCCCTCCACTTT
TRBJ1-1	TRBV2	12	-	-	CASTLQGTEAFF	TGTGCCAGCACTCTCCAGGGAACTGAAGCTTTCTTT
TRBJ2-1	TRBV7-9	12	TRBD1	-	CASSLDRGRQFF	TGTGCCAGCAGCTTGGACAGGGGTCGGCAGTTCTTC
TRBJ1-1	TRBV6-1	12	-	-	CASSESGVWAFF	TGTGCCAGCAGTGAGTCCGGGGTTTGGGCTTTCTTT
TRBJ1-2	TRBV19	13	TRBD1	-	CASSISQGLGYTF	TGTGCCAGTAGTATCTCACAGGGGCTTGGCTACACCTTC
TRBJ2-7	TRBV5-4	13	-	-	CASSSGGGDEQYF	TGTGCCAGCAGCTCAGGGGGGGGAGACGAGCAGTACTTC
TRBJ2-7	TRBV5-5	15	TRBD1	once	CASSLMGQIAYEQYF	TGTGCCAGCAGCTTGATGGGACAGATAGCCTACGAGCAGTACTTC
TRBJ1-6	TRBV4-2	16	TRBD1	-	CASSLNPGQGNSPLHF	TGTGCCAGCAGCCTCAACCCCGGACAGGGCAATTCACCCCTCCACTTT
TRBJ2-5	TRBV5-4	14	-	-	CASTLEGGLETQYF	TGTGCCAGCACTCTCGAGGGGGGGCTGGAGACCCAGTACTTC